This entry describes one T cell receptor (beta chain). This clone has just a few counts. The antigen it recognizes is unknown. Per-base quality was not reported, and no clone a single base away is much larger than it. From cysteine to phenylalanine, the CDR3 is 18 amino acids long. CDR3 DNA only is kept here, 54 bases in frame from base 1. Trimming removed 3 bases from V and 4 bases from J; the gene matches leave 10 bases unexplained. CDR1 and CDR2 are drawn from the germline V gene: SGHDT, YYEEEE. TCR CDR3 regions were amplified from genomic DNA by multiplex PCR using the deep immunoSEQ assay. For each cell subset, the extracted genomic DNA was distributed evenly across all wells of several immunoSEQ 96-well plates, and each plate served as one replicate. For sorted subsets, each replicate PCR was loaded with approximately 200 ng genomic DNA, equivalent to about 30,000 T cell genomes. The purified libraries were quantified using a Qubit 3.0 fluorometer, sized with a Bioanalyzer 2100, and then quantified again using the KAPA Library Quantification kit. A separate single-read 150-cycle Illumina NextSeq 550 flow cell was used to sequence each immunoSEQ 96-well plate. As for the original processing: Because the immunoSEQ output held only junctional sequences and lacked quality scores, the filtering could not match the filtering applied to full-length reads. To assign V/J genes and CDR3, sequences were annotated against IMGT germline references using PyIR, a Python wrapper for IgBLAST v1.9. Reads with weak V/J assignments (E-value above 1e-6), missing CDR3, stop codons, out-of-frame junctions, or ambiguous translated residues were removed. V3J clonotypes were defined by identical inferred V gene, J gene, and CDR3 amino acid sequence. Percentage overlap between repertoires was computed as shared unique clonotypes divided by the size of the smaller repertoire. Three approaches were used to assess repertoire richness: RTK rarefaction, the Chao1 estimator, and Recon v2.1 estimates of unobserved clonotypes. Generation probabilities were computed with OLGA for all TCRbeta clonotypes obtained by the gDNA method from several donors. What TCRdb holds here is the immuneACCESS table cut down to in-frame rearrangements. Part of the clones is not present; checked against another copy, under half of the missing clones reflect an unresolved V gene, and the others are unexplained. That table is the source of V, J and clone size, and D and trimming were worked out from the DNA. For this sample the table gives about 330,000 clones, of which over 75% were detected only once. The biggest ten clones account for about a sixth of the sample.

The data were taken from a study of shared clonotypes between healthy human individuals (dated by TCRdb to about 2020). For the study in its entirety: The cohort included three men and a couple of women between 18 and 49 years of age. The study deeply sequenced blood TCR repertoires of about five healthy adults to estimate repertoire size and the extent of clonotype sharing between individuals. To increase sequencing depth and limit assay-specific biases, TCR repertoire library preparation and sequencing were carried out by different laboratories using diverse techniques. For each donor, three plates each were used for CD4 naive and CD4 memory, two plates were used for CD8 naive, and one plate was used for CD8 memory. Between about 0.9 and 10 billion PBMCs per donor were obtained by leukapheresis. The full study reports these points: Even with the large sequencing depth, rarefaction of the sorted-subset datasets indicated that sequencing was incomplete. Naive subsets generally had larger estimated clonotype richness than memory subsets did. Compared with non-shared clonotypes, clonotypes shared by all four sorted-subset donors had higher generation probabilities. The small number of donors limited the genetic and exposure-history diversity represented. Roughly 5.2% of naive CD4, 3.5% of naive CD8, around 2.3% of memory CD4, and roughly 0.4% of memory CD8 clonotypes were shared across several donors. Pairwise subsampling indicated that sequencing depth was expected to affect the degree of clonotype sharing among donors. Sampling was restricted to blood, and TCR repertoires in tissues likely differ from the TCR repertoires found in blood.

Donors were healthy HIV-negative adults with no recently reported acute infections or vaccinations. Only Caucasian adults living in Nashville, Tennessee, USA were represented among the donors. The CD8 memory samples were a combination of magnetically selected CD45RO+ cells and CCR7-negative CD45RA+ effector memory (TemRA) cells. Blood was collected by leukapheresis, and PBMCs were isolated by Ficoll-Histopaque density gradient centrifugation and then cryopreserved in liquid nitrogen vapor phase. Analytical flow cytometry was used to check the purity and quantity of each magnetically sorted T cell population. Genomic DNA was isolated from each sorted fraction and quantified by UV absorbance on a Nanodrop 2000c.

What was sequenced was memory CD8+ T cells sorted from blood. The cell subset or site label for this specimen denotes: CD45RO+ cells pooled with CCR7-negative TemRA cells. The sequence was collected from a man aged 18 to 29 in good health. This chain joins TRBV5-6 to TRBJ2-3, with 14 bases matching TRBD2. At the DNA level, the sequence is TGTGCCAGCAGCTCGACCAGACTAGCGGGAGGGTCCGCAGATACGCAGTATTTT. This gives the protein CASSSTRLAGGSADTQYF.